A single sample gave rise to the 27 T cell receptor beta chains below, sequenced in a study of shared T cell receptors in the human thymus. Data came from immunoSEQ multiplex PCR; TCRdb stores just in-frame clones and leaves some out. The data show hundreds of thousands of clones, approximately 80% seen once. These data also formed part of another study, on human thymus T cells.

Sequences were obtained from thymocytes. These receptors were collected from a boy in the first two years of life with a congenital heart defect.

The gene calls are TRBV5-6 and TRBJ1-1; tentative D call: TRBD1 (5 bases). The CDR3 has 15 residues. The germline V and J ends were trimmed by 7 bases and 3 bases, with 19 bases remaining between them. Germline-derived CDR1 and CDR2 are SGHDT and YYEEEE. In DNA form, the CDR3 reads TGTGCCAGCGGACGCGGGGACCAGGCAGACACTGAAGCTTTCTTT. Translating it yields CASGRGDQADTEAFF.

Here the CDR3 DNA reads TGTGCCAAGGCCGGGACAGGGTACACAGATACGCAGTATTTT. This encodes CAKAGTGYTDTQYF. This chain links TRBV5-3 with TRBJ2-3; 9 bases align to TRBD1. TRBV5-3 is sorted into the ORF group, with uncertain function. The CDR3 covers 14 residues. V shed 9 bases, J shed 2 bases, and the junction held 7 bases outside the gene matches.

The chain recombines TRBV19 with TRBJ2-7; no firm D call. CDR1 and CDR2 from the germline V gene are LNHDA and SQIVND (reference sequence). The CDR3 consists of 11 residues. V lost 3 bases to trimming and J lost 5 bases, with 5 bases between them. CDR3 sequence (DNA): TGTGCCAGTAGTATTCAGGACGAGCAGTACTTC. Amino acids: CASSIQDEQYF.

This chain connects TRBV27 to TRBJ2-7; 9 bases map to TRBD2. Per germline, CDR1 MNHEY and CDR2 SMNVEV (reference sequence). Losses at the gene ends were 6 bases for V and 2 bases for J; bases not matched to a gene: 8. CDR3 length: 15 amino acids. CDR3 amino acids: CASRPLAGSPYEQYF. CDR3 nucleotides: TGTGCCAGCAGGCCACTAGCGGGCTCACCCTACGAGCAGTACTTC.

The chain joins TRBV28 to TRBJ2-7; TRBD1 aligns across 7 bases. V lost 0 bases to trimming and J lost 0 bases; unmatched junction nucleotides: 5. The germline V gene has CDR1 MDHEN and CDR2 SYDVKM. The CDR3 spans 16 residues. Here the CDR3 DNA reads TGTGCCAGCAGTTTATGCCCGGGACAGCGCTCCTACGAGCAGTACTTC. Translating it yields CASSLCPGQRSYEQYF.

This chain links TRBV15 with TRBJ1-5; D unclear. CDR3 length equals 15 residues. Germline V gene lookup returns CDR1 LNHNV and CDR2 YYDKDF (reference sequence). V shed 0 bases and J shed 6 bases, with 12 bases lying between them. CDR3 coding DNA: TGTGCCACCAGCAGAGATTTCGGGGTAAGTCAGCCCCAGCATTTT. This encodes CATSRDFGVSQPQHF.

This rearrangement joins TRBV2 to TRBJ2-5; TRBD1 matches at 10 bases. The CDR3 totals 14 residues. The germline gives CDR1 SNHLY, CDR2 FYNNEI. V lost 8 bases, J lost 2 bases, and 5 bases stayed unmatched. CDR3 sequence reads: CASSRDRGQETQYF. CDR3 in DNA: TGTGCCAGCTCTCGGGACAGGGGTCAAGAGACCCAGTACTTC.

This chain connects TRBV6-4 to TRBJ2-7, with a possible D match to TRBD2 (6 bases). CDR1 and CDR2 from the germline V gene are MRHNA and SNTAGT. This CDR3 has 14 amino acids. The germline V and J ends were trimmed by 3 bases and 5 bases, with 14 bases remaining between them. The CDR3 reads CASSEKEGMDEQYF. CDR3 nucleotides: TGTGCCAGCAGTGAGAAGGAGGGGATGGACGAGCAGTACTTC.

This clone was seen a single time. The chain recombines TRBV19 with TRBJ2-7; D perhaps matches TRBD2 (5 bases). Trimming took off 8 bases at V and 2 bases at J, with 22 bases between the two ends. Germline loops: CDR1 LNHDA, CDR2 SQIVND (reference sequence). This CDR3 has 16 amino acids. The CDR3 bases are TGTGCCAGTTTAGGACGGGATTCCCCCACCCCCTACGAGCAGTACTTC. Its protein is CASLGRDSPTPYEQYF.

The DNA of the CDR3 is TGTGCCAGCAGCCAAGATCTGGGGGGGGGATACACTGAAGCTTTCTTT. This gives the protein CASSQDLGGGYTEAFF. The chain couples TRBV4-2 to TRBJ1-1; tentative D call: TRBD1 (5 bases). The CDR3 spans 16 residues. Germline CDR1 LGHNA, CDR2 YNFKEQ. Trimming left V 0 bases short and J 3 bases short, with 14 bases between.

This chain connects TRBV27 to TRBJ1-5; D is unclear. CDR3 length: 14 residues. Trimming shortened V by 6 bases and J by 3 bases, and 12 bases separated the two germline ends. Germline V CDR1 and CDR2: MNHEY, SMNVEV (reference sequence). CDR3: CASSSGLLNQPQHF. CDR3 bases: TGTGCCAGCAGCTCCGGACTGCTCAATCAGCCCCAGCATTTT.

The V and J genes are TRBV11-1 and TRBJ2-1; TRBD1 or TRBD2 may be the D gene (9 bases each). V lost 5 bases and J lost 10, with 30 bases in between. From germline, CDR1 is SGHAT and CDR2 FQDESV (reference sequence). The CDR3 consists of 18 residues. CDR3 sequence: CASSQGQGAGGPQEEQFF. The CDR3, as DNA: TGTGCCAGCAGCCAGGGACAGGGAGCGGGAGGCCCGCAAGAAGAGCAGTTCTTC.

This clone was counted a few times. The chain is built from TRBV6-1 and TRBJ1-5; 7 bases are a match to TRBD1. Germline V CDR1 and CDR2: MNHNS, SASEGT. The CDR3 consists of 15 residues. Trimming cost V 4 bases and J 4 bases; bases outside gene matches: 7. CDR3 sequence: CASSGQGKVNQPQHF. Here the CDR3 DNA reads TGTGCCAGCAGTGGACAGGGTAAGGTAAATCAGCCCCAGCATTTT.

This chain links TRBV5-6 with TRBJ2-7; tentatively, D is TRBD2 (5 bases). Trimming took 0 bases from V and 0 from J, leaving 13 bases between them. This CDR3 is 16 amino acids long. CDR1 is SGHDT, CDR2 YYEEEE, per germline. This CDR3 is CASSLAVRVHSYEQYF. CDR3 DNA: TGTGCCAGCAGCTTGGCCGTGCGGGTCCACTCCTACGAGCAGTACTTC.

The chain combines TRBV7-2 with TRBJ2-1; possibly TRBD1 for D (7 bases). V was clipped by 10 bases and J by 4 bases, with 23 bases between them. This CDR3 region has 16 residues. The germline CDR1 and CDR2 sequences are SGHTA and FQGNSA. The CDR3 spells CATGGPRQGGYNEQFF. The CDR3 DNA reads TGTGCCACCGGGGGCCCACGGCAGGGGGGATACAATGAGCAGTTCTTC. The variable domain in full, with the rest retrieved from reference TRBV7-2 and TRBJ2-1, is GAGVSQSPSNKVTEKGKDVELRCDPISGHTALYWYRQSLGQGLEFLIYFQGNSAPDKSGLPSDRFSAERTGGSVSTLTIQRTQQEDSAVYLCATGGPRQGGYNEQFFGPGTRLTVL.

V and J are TRBV7-2 and TRBJ1-5; D remains ambiguous. This CDR3 is 14 amino acids long. Germline CDR1 is SGHTA and CDR2 is FQGNSA. Trimming stripped 4 bases from V and 2 bases from J, with 9 bases between. As DNA, the CDR3 is TGTGCCAGCAGCTCGGACTGGGGCAATCAGCCCCAGCATTTT. Protein sequence: CASSSDWGNQPQHF.

The J gene is TRBJ2-5, the V gene TRBV19, with TRBD1 identical over 10 bases. The CDR3 spans 14 residues. V shed 5 bases and J 3 bases; nucleotides not matched to a gene: 3. Germline V gene data show CDR1 as LNHDA and CDR2 as SQIVND (reference sequence). This CDR3 reads CASSGQGVEETQYF. Here the CDR3 DNA reads TGTGCCAGTAGTGGACAGGGGGTCGAAGAGACCCAGTACTTC. The entire variable domain, with the rest obtained from reference TRBV19 and TRBJ2-5, is as follows: DGGITQSPKYLFRKEGQNVTLSCEQNLNHDAMYWYRQDPGQGLRLIYYSQIVNDFQKGDIAEGYSVSREKKESFPLTVTSAQKNPTAFYLCASSGQGVEETQYFGPGTRLLVL.

The chain has TRBV11-2 and TRBJ2-7; D is undetermined. Germline assignment: CDR1 SGHAT and CDR2 FQNNGV. This CDR3 contains 16 residues. V was pared by 5 bases and J by 3 bases, with 20 bases between. CDR3 region: CASSHSGPLSLYEQYF. The CDR3 DNA reads as TGTGCCAGCAGCCACTCTGGGCCACTTTCCCTCTACGAGCAGTACTTC.

The table lists this clone with a few counts. The J gene is TRBJ1-5, the V gene TRBV7-2; 11 bases match TRBD1. V was pared by 3 bases and J by 7 bases, with 5 bases of the junction left unmatched. Germline values: CDR1 SGHTA, CDR2 FQGNSA. This CDR3 is built from 15 residues. This CDR3 reads CASSFGQGAGQPQHF. DNA for the CDR3: TGTGCCAGCAGCTTTGGACAGGGGGCGGGCCAGCCCCAGCATTTT. Variable domain in full (rest from reference TRBV7-2 and TRBJ1-5): GAGVSQSPSNKVTEKGKDVELRCDPISGHTALYWYRQSLGQGLEFLIYFQGNSAPDKSGLPSDRFSAERTGGSVSTLTIQRTQQEDSAVYLCASSFGQGAGQPQHFGDGTRLSIL.

The genes are TRBV14 and TRBJ2-5; TRBD2 might be the D (5 bases). The CDR3 is 16 amino acids. With 3 bases removed from V and 2 bases from J, the gap between germline ends came to 16 bases. Germline V gene lookup returns CDR1 SGHDN and CDR2 FVKESK. CDR3 sequence (DNA): TGTGCCAGCAGCCAGATGTCTAGAAAGCGGCAAGAGACCCAGTACTTC. It encodes CASSQMSRKRQETQYF.

The chain couples TRBV7-2 to TRBJ2-7, with a tentative D call TRBD2 (6 bases). Looked up from germline, CDR1 is SGHTA and CDR2 is FQGNSA. The CDR3 length is 14 residues. V lost 4 bases and J 0 bases, leaving 10 bases between the germline ends. CDR3 nucleotide sequence: TGTGCCAGCAGCTGGGAGGAGTGCTCCTACGAGCAGTACTTC. Amino acids: CASSWEECSYEQYF.

CDR3 sequence reads: CASSHDQGATSYEQYF. DNA of the CDR3: TGTGCCAGCAGTCACGATCAGGGGGCTACCTCCTACGAGCAGTACTTC. V and J are TRBV2 and TRBJ2-7, with 8 bases lining up with TRBD1. J was trimmed by 0 bases and V by 5 bases; bases with no gene match: 9. Looked up from germline, CDR1 is SNHLY and CDR2 is FYNNEI. This CDR3 is 16 amino acids long.

The chain links TRBV4-3 to TRBJ1-2; the match to TRBD1 covers 10 bases. Germline V CDR1 and CDR2: LGHNA, YSLEER. The CDR3 runs 17 residues. After removal of 4 bases from V and 4 bases from J, the junction contained 12 bases not matched to a gene. The CDR3 nucleotides read TGCGCCAGCAGCCCCGGGACAGGGGTCATCCCCCTCTATGGCTACACCTTC. Its protein is CASSPGTGVIPLYGYTF.

J is TRBJ2-7 and V is TRBV6-5; 10 nucleotides agree with TRBD2. This CDR3 has 15 amino acids. From germline, CDR1 is MNHEY and CDR2 SVGAGI. Germline trimming cut 4 bases from V and 4 bases from J; bases unmatched to any gene: 7. CDR3 region: CASSSGAGGPYEQYF. For the CDR3, the DNA is TGTGCCAGCAGTTCCGGAGCGGGAGGGCCTTACGAGCAGTACTTC.

This clone has just one count. The chain has TRBV11-3 and TRBJ2-7; D is uncertain. The CDR3 consists of 13 residues. The germline V gene encodes CDR1 SGHNT and CDR2 YENEEA. Deletions cut 1 base from V and 4 bases from J, with 8 bases between. The CDR3: CASSLVGSYEQYF. CDR3 bases: TGTGCCAGCAGCTTAGTCGGGTCATACGAGCAGTACTTC.

The V call is TRBV4-2, the J call TRBJ2-3; no clear D gene. CDR1 is LGHNA and CDR2 is YNFKEQ in the germline V gene. Between the trimmed V and J ends, which lost 1 base and 1 base, there was a span of 6 bases. This CDR3 contains 14 residues. The CDR3 reads CASSQAQGTDTQYF. CDR3 nucleotides: TGTGCCAGCAGCCAAGCTCAGGGCACAGATACGCAGTATTTT.

The chain employs TRBV10-1 and TRBJ2-2, with D unclear. V lost 0 bases and J 9 bases, leaving 8 bases between the germline ends. Germline loops: CDR1 WNHNN, CDR2 SYGVQD (reference sequence). This CDR3 region has 13 residues. The chain's CDR3 is CASSESGSRELFF. The CDR3, as DNA: TGCGCCAGCAGTGAGTCGGGCTCTAGGGAGCTGTTTTTT.